These 10 T cell receptor beta chains originate from one sample sequenced in a study of CD8+CD57+ T cells in acquired aplastic anemia. Both TCR beta VDJ combination and CDR3 sequence profiling were carried out. Genomic DNA was the template for this profiling. TCRdb redid the calling of the reads with MiXCR, one entry per CDR3 protein. The data contain around 170,000 distinct CDR3 sequences, approximately 60% of them singletons. Sequences were obtained from sorted CD4+, CD8+, or CD8+CD57+ T cells (not recorded which) from PBMCs. These TCRs come from a human donor in good health.

The gene calls are TRBV20-1 and TRBJ1-1; tentative D call: TRBD1 (5 bases). The CDR3 runs 16 residues. Germline V gene data show CDR1 as DFQATT and CDR2 as SNEGSKA (reference sequence). V was cut by 3 bases and J by 0 bases, with 17 bases left in between. The CDR3 loop reads CSASPTSGGVNTEAFF. The CDR3 DNA is TGCAGTGCTAGCCCTACAAGCGGGGGGGTGAACACTGAAGCTTTCTTT.

As to this clonotype: A much larger clone lies a single base off, so this may be a read error. V usage is TRBV7-9 and J usage is TRBJ2-7; D might be TRBD1 or TRBD2, each matching 5 bases. The V and J ends lost 3 bases and 3 bases respectively, with 6 bases between them. The CDR3 runs to 12 residues. The V gene's germline CDR1 is SEHNR and CDR2 FQNEAQ (reference sequence). Here the CDR3 reads CASSLGDYEQYF. CDR3 nucleotides: TGTGCCAGCAGCTTGGGGGACTACGAGCAGTACTTC.

This clonotype has at least ten counts. This chain uses TRBV29-1 with TRBJ2-2, with D possibly called TRBD1 or TRBD2 (6 bases each). This CDR3 is 14 amino acids long. The germline V gene encodes CDR1 SQVTM and CDR2 ANQGSEA. V dropped 3 bases and J dropped 5 bases, with 13 bases sitting between them. CDR3 region: CSVDTAGQTGELFF. For the CDR3, the DNA is TGCAGCGTTGATACTGCGGGACAAACCGGGGAGCTGTTTTTT.

V gene TRBV20-1 combines with J gene TRBJ1-6, with D possibly matching TRBD1 (6 bases). The CDR3 is made up of 13 amino acids. Germline V gene lookup returns CDR1 DFQATT and CDR2 SNEGSKA (reference sequence). V dropped 4 bases and J dropped 9 bases, with 13 bases sitting between them. CDR3 bases: TGCAGTGCTAATCAGGGGAGGCTTTCACCCCTCCACTTT. Translated: CSANQGRLSPLHF.

J is TRBJ1-1 and V is TRBV20-1; 8 nucleotides align to TRBD1. The ends lost 5 bases at V and 4 bases at J; junction bases unmatched: 6. This CDR3 has 13 residues. Germline values: CDR1 DFQATT, CDR2 SNEGSKA (reference sequence). CDR3 coding DNA: TGCAGTGCTGGGACAGGTGGGGTCACTGAAGCTTTCTTT. It codes for CSAGTGGVTEAFF.

In its sample, this clonotype was seen a few times. This chain joins TRBV4-3 and TRBJ1-6; the D is unclear. Germline V CDR1 and CDR2: LGHNA, YSLEER. CDR3 length: 14 amino acids. V lost 0 bases to trimming and J lost 10 bases, with 10 bases between them. DNA for the CDR3: TGCGCCAGCAGCCAAGATAGGGCGCCCTCACCCCTCCACTTT. Translation gives CASSQDRAPSPLHF.

V gene TRBV15 combines with J gene TRBJ2-7; no firm D call. V was cut by 1 base and J by 5 bases, with 9 bases left in between. CDR1 is LNHNV, CDR2 YYDKDF, per germline (reference sequence). This CDR3 has 13 residues. In DNA form, the CDR3 reads TGTGCCACCAGCAGAGTTGGGGTCCACGAGCAGTACTTC. It translates to CATSRVGVHEQYF.

V gene TRBV10-3 combines with J gene TRBJ1-2, with a weak D call TRBD1 (6 bases). This CDR3 region has 16 residues. V shed 0 bases and J shed 4 bases, with 15 bases lying between them. Germline V gives CDR1 ENHRY, CDR2 SYGVKD. The CDR3 nucleotides read TGTGCCATCAGTGAGTCAACAGGGCACCAGTCCTATGGCTACACCTTC. Protein sequence: CAISESTGHQSYGYTF.

Ten or more counts support this clonotype. V and J are TRBV5-1 and TRBJ2-2; 9 bases align to TRBD1. CDR1 and CDR2 (germline): SGHRS, YFSETQ. Losses at the gene ends were 0 bases for V and 1 base for J; bases not matched to a gene: 7. The CDR3 loop spans 18 amino acids. CDR3 amino acids: CASSLAGQGVMNTGELFF. CDR3 sequence (DNA): TGCGCCAGCAGCTTGGCGGGACAGGGCGTAATGAACACCGGGGAGCTGTTTTTT.

This clonotype was picked up many times. The chain uses TRBV4-3 and TRBJ2-5; possible D gene TRBD2, 6 bases. This CDR3 has 15 amino acids. Trimming stripped 1 base from V and 1 base from J, with 10 bases between. Germline-derived CDR1 and CDR2 are LGHNA and YSLEER. The CDR3 loop reads CASSQGRGLQETQYF. The CDR3 coding sequence is TGCGCCAGCAGCCAAGGGCGGGGACTCCAAGAGACCCAGTACTTC.